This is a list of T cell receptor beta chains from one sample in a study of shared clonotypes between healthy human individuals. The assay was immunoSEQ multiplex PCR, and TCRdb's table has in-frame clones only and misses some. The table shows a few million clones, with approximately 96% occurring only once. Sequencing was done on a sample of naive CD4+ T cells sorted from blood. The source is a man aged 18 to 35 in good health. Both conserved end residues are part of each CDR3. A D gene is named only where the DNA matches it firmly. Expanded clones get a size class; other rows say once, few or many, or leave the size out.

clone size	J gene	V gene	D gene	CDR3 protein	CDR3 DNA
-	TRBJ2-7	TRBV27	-	CASSPVVSSYEQYF	TGTGCCAGCAGCCCAGTAGTCAGCTCCTACGAGCAGTACTTC
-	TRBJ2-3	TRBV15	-	CATSRDSSLGYTDTQYF	TGTGCCACCAGCAGAGATTCTTCCCTGGGGTACACAGATACGCAGTATTTT
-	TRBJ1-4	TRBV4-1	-	CASSPHVAPATNEKLFF	TGCGCCAGCAGCCCCCATGTGGCGCCCGCAACTAATGAAAAACTGTTTTTT
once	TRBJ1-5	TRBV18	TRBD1	CASSQDRDQPQHF	TGTGCCAGCTCACAGGACAGGGATCAGCCCCAGCATTTT
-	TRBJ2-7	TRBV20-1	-	CSALLQEQYF	TGCAGCGCACTTCTTCAAGAGCAGTACTTC
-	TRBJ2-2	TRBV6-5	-	CASSYGPQYTGELFF	TGTGCCAGCAGTTACGGCCCCCAATACACCGGGGAGCTGTTTTTT
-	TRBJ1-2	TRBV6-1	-	CASSDSPGQYYGYTF	TGTGCCAGCAGTGATTCGCCGGGGCAGTATTATGGCTACACCTTC
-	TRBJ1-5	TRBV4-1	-	CASSQGPGYQPQHF	TGCGCCAGCAGCCAAGGCCCAGGGTATCAGCCCCAGCATTTT
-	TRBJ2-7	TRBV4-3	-	CASSQEKDHGYEQYF	TGCGCCAGCAGCCAAGAAAAGGACCACGGATACGAGCAGTACTTC
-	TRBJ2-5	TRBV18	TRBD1	CASSPDRGQLSETQYF	TGTGCCAGCTCACCCGACAGGGGGCAGCTTTCGGAGACCCAGTACTTC
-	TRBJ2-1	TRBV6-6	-	CASSPLTSSYNEQFF	TGTGCCAGCAGTCCACTGACTAGCTCCTACAATGAGCAGTTCTTC
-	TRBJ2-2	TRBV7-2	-	CASSLGVGTGELFF	TGTGCCAGCAGCCTGGGTGTGGGCACCGGGGAGCTGTTTTTT
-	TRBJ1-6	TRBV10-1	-	CASSDWPGEGSPLHF	TGCGCCAGCAGTGATTGGCCAGGAGAAGGCTCACCCCTCCACTTT
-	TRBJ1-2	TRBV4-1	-	CASSQEGGVTNYGYTF	TGCGCCAGCAGCCAAGAGGGGGGGGTTACTAACTATGGCTACACCTTC
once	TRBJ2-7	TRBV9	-	CASAQGGGLGSYEQYF	TGTGCCAGCGCCCAGGGTGGCGGGTTGGGCTCCTACGAGCAGTACTTC
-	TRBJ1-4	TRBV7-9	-	CASSLVALATTEKLFF	TGTGCCAGCAGCTTAGTCGCCTTAGCGACTACTGAAAAACTGTTTTTT
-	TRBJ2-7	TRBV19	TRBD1	CASSPQTGLEQYF	TGTGCCAGTAGTCCCCAGACAGGGCTCGAGCAGTACTTC
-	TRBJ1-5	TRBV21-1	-	CASSALVNQPQHF	TGTGCCAGCAGCGCCCTCGTGAATCAGCCCCAGCATTTT